This TCR beta chain was sequenced during a study of regulatory T cells in long-lasting Graves disease. Across the study: Patients met the persistent Graves' disease definition after over 5 years of antithyroid drugs with positive TSH receptor antibodies. Findings and limits, study-wide: Persistent patients shared 2,500 to 3,000 public clonotypes among themselves. Newly diagnosed patients shared fewer, at about a thousand.

HTBI primers from iRepertoire and Arm-PCR of CDR3 regions yielded the TCR beta libraries. Original processing methods: Across the samples, identification revealed fewer than 75 TRBV and 14 TRBJ segments. MiXCR, run by TCRdb on the multiplex PCR reads, gives a single entry per CDR3 protein. The V and J calls and clone size come from TCRdb's table, not from the authors' own analysis. The sample consists of around 450,000 distinct CDR3 sequences, 20% to 25% of them appearing once. This clonotype was recorded at least ten times. Its cognate antigen is unknown. The time point: persistent/refractory GD, antithyroid drugs over 5 years with positive TRAb. RNA extracted from PBMCs served as the sequencing template. Patients met American Thyroid Association criteria for Graves' disease. This CDR3 is built from 17 residues. Germline V gene data show CDR1 as KGHDR and CDR2 as SFDVKD. Between the trimmed V and J ends, which lost 5 bases and 2 bases, there was a span of 20 bases.

This specimen consisted of peripheral blood mononuclear cells (PBMCs), obtained when the disease was refractory, from a patient treated with antithyroid drugs. The source is a female donor with Graves disease. The J gene is TRBJ2-5, the V gene TRBV24-1, with a weak D call TRBD1 (6 bases). CDR3 sequence reads: CATSVRPGQLKQETQYF. Written as DNA, the CDR3 is TGTGCCACCAGTGTTCGACCCGGACAGCTCAAACAAGAGACCCAGTACTTC.